The 26 T cell receptor beta chains below all came from one sample that was sequenced in a study of technical replicates of blood from a few donors. This table comes from immunoSEQ multiplex PCR, and its TCRdb copy is limited to in-frame clones, with some not included. The sample includes around 77,000 clones, more than 90% seen only once; the top ten take over 0.35%. The sequenced sample consisted of T cells isolated from PBMCs. Receptors originate from a human donor in good health.

The V gene is TRBV5-1, the J gene TRBJ2-3; 9 bases align to TRBD1. Germline V gene data show CDR1 as SGHRS and CDR2 as YFSETQ. The CDR3 spans 17 residues. The V and J ends lost 4 bases and 2 bases, in that order; junction bases with no gene match: 11. For the CDR3, the DNA is TGCGCCAGCAGCGAAAATCCGGGACAGGGAGCCACAGATACGCAGTATTTT. It translates to CASSENPGQGATDTQYF. The complete variable domain, with remaining parts taken from reference TRBV5-1 and TRBJ2-3, reads KAGVTQTPRYLIKTRGQQVTLSCSPISGHRSVSWYQQTPGQGLQFLFEYFSETQRNKGNFPGRFSGRQFSNSRSEMNVSTLELGDSALYLCASSENPGQGATDTQYFGPGTRLTVL.

The gene calls are TRBV18 and TRBJ1-2; 9 bases agree with TRBD1. V lost 6 bases and J lost 7; bases outside the gene matches: 21. This CDR3 has 18 amino acids. Germline CDR1 reads KGHSH; CDR2 reads LQKENI. The CDR3 region has the DNA TGTGCCAGCTCCCCCCTGGTCTCAAGGACAGGGGCAGTAGTTGGCTACACCTTC. It yields the protein CASSPLVSRTGAVVGYTF.

The V call is TRBV28, the J call TRBJ2-7; D not certain. The V and J ends lost 7 bases and 2 bases respectively, with 6 bases between them. The CDR3 is made up of 11 amino acids. CDR1 MDHEN and CDR2 SYDVKM come from the germline V gene. The CDR3, as DNA: TGTGCCAGCAACCGAGCCTACGAGCAGTACTTC. Translated: CASNRAYEQYF.

The CDR3 spells CASRTGDVEKLFF. The CDR3 DNA reads as TGTGCCAGCAGAACAGGGGATGTTGAAAAACTGTTTTTT. The chain joins TRBV27 to TRBJ1-4; 7 nucleotides match TRBD1. The trim removed 6 bases at V and 7 bases at J, leaving 5 bases unmatched. This CDR3 has 13 residues. Germline V gives CDR1 MNHEY, CDR2 SMNVEV (reference sequence).

The chain recombines TRBV28 with TRBJ2-7; 8 positions agree with TRBD1. The V and J ends lost 2 bases and 4 bases, in that order; junction bases with no gene match: 10. Germline assignment: CDR1 MDHEN and CDR2 SYDVKM. This CDR3 has 16 amino acids. CDR3 loop: CASSLGTGISIYEQYF. The CDR3 bases are TGTGCCAGCAGTTTAGGGACAGGTATTTCTATTTACGAGCAGTACTTC.

V gene TRBV2 combines with J gene TRBJ1-2; D call uncertain. This CDR3 is built from 13 residues. V gave up 7 bases and J gave up 2 bases, with 11 bases separating them. Germline V gene sequence: CDR1 SNHLY, CDR2 FYNNEI. CDR3 sequence: CASNEQANYGYTF. The CDR3 nucleotides are TGTGCCAGCAATGAGCAGGCCAACTATGGCTACACCTTC.

V and J are TRBV9 and TRBJ1-2; D is ambiguous. The CDR3 length is 15 residues. The ends were cut back, 0 bases at V and 4 bases at J, with 13 bases in the middle. Per germline, CDR1 SGDLS and CDR2 YYNGEE. The CDR3 loop reads CASSVALDGGYGYTF. CDR3 nucleotide sequence: TGTGCCAGCAGCGTAGCCCTAGACGGAGGCTATGGCTACACCTTC.

The rearrangement links TRBV5-1 to TRBJ2-3; no firm D call. The V end was cut by 7 bases, the J end by 6 bases, with 6 bases between. There are 10 residues in the CDR3. Germline CDR1 is SGHRS and CDR2 is YFSETQ. This CDR3 is CASRSDTQYF. CDR3 DNA sequence: TGCGCCAGCCGTAGCGATACGCAGTATTTT.

The J gene is TRBJ2-7, the V gene TRBV6-5; no clear D gene. V lost 6 bases to trimming and J lost 3 bases, with 9 bases between them. The CDR3 is made up of 12 amino acids. Germline values: CDR1 MNHEY, CDR2 SVGAGI. The CDR3 region is CASRGAFYEQYF. CDR3 bases: TGTGCCAGCAGGGGCGCCTTCTACGAGCAGTACTTC.

The V call is TRBV30, the J call TRBJ1-2, with no clear D. This CDR3 region has 13 residues. Germline V gene lookup returns CDR1 GTSNPN and CDR2 SVGIG (reference sequence). Trimming removed 0 bases at V and 4 bases at J, with 9 bases between. The CDR3 sequence: CAWSVVQLYGYTF. The CDR3 DNA is TGTGCCTGGAGTGTGGTACAGCTCTATGGCTACACCTTC.

V usage is TRBV10-3 and J usage is TRBJ1-1; D possibly corresponds to TRBD1 (5 bases). The CDR3 consists of 11 residues. Trimming stripped 6 bases from V and 7 bases from J, with 9 bases between. Germline V lookup: CDR1 ENHRY, CDR2 SYGVKD. CDR3 residues: CAIRGLNEAFF. In DNA form, the CDR3 reads TGTGCCATCAGGGGGCTGAATGAAGCTTTCTTT.

V and J are TRBV9 and TRBJ2-5, with 9 bases fitting TRBD2. The CDR3 has 16 residues. From germline, CDR1 is SGDLS and CDR2 YYNGEE. Trimming at V came to 0 bases and at J to 5 bases, leaving 8 bases not matched to a gene. The CDR3 DNA reads as TGTGCCAGCAGCGTAGGGAGCGGGAGGTGGGGGGAGACCCAGTACTTC. It yields the protein CASSVGSGRWGETQYF.

The rearrangement joins TRBV7-9 to TRBJ2-1; D ambiguous. V was clipped by 1 base and J by 8 bases, with 6 bases between them. The germline V gene has CDR1 SEHNR and CDR2 FQNEAQ (reference sequence). The CDR3 is made up of 12 amino acids. The CDR3 DNA is TGTGCCAGCAGCTTAGACAGTTATGAGCAGTTCTTC. Residues: CASSLDSYEQFF.

This clone was seen just once. The chain is built from TRBV5-1 and TRBJ2-7, with TRBD2 identical over 15 bases. CDR3 length equals 15 residues. The germline V gene has CDR1 SGHRS and CDR2 YFSETQ. Germline trimming cut 3 bases from V and 5 bases from J; bases unmatched to any gene: 3. Here the CDR3 reads CASSSGLAGGDEQYF. CDR3 nucleotide sequence: TGCGCCAGCAGCTCGGGACTAGCGGGAGGCGACGAGCAGTACTTC.

The chain recombines TRBV19 with TRBJ2-3; D is ambiguous. This CDR3 has 17 amino acids. Trimming stripped 3 bases from V and 0 bases from J, with 16 bases between. CDR1 LNHDA and CDR2 SQIVND come from the germline V gene (reference sequence). The CDR3 DNA sequence: TGTGCCAGTAGTATCCAGGCAGGAAGAATCAGCACAGATACGCAGTATTTT. It encodes CASSIQAGRISTDTQYF.

The chain links TRBV25-1 to TRBJ1-1; D possibly corresponds to TRBD1 (6 bases). CDR1 and CDR2 from the germline V gene are MGHDK and SYGVNS. V lost 5 bases, J lost 2 bases, and 12 bases lay in between. The CDR3 extends over 14 amino acids. CDR3 nucleotide sequence: TGTGCCAGCAGTCTACAGGGTCACAACACTGAAGCTTTCTTT. Protein: CASSLQGHNTEAFF.

V usage is TRBV7-9 and J usage is TRBJ2-7, with 9 bases identical to TRBD1. With V trimmed by 6 bases and J by 5 bases, 11 bases remained unmatched. CDR3 length: 15 amino acids. Germline V gene lookup returns CDR1 SEHNR and CDR2 FQNEAQ (reference sequence). The CDR3 coding sequence is TGTGCCAGCAGTTATCCCGGGACAGGGAACCACGAGCAGTACTTC. It yields the protein CASSYPGTGNHEQYF.

The V call is TRBV9, the J call TRBJ2-7, with D maybe TRBD2 (6 bases). V lost 7 bases, J lost 0 bases, and 14 bases lay in between. The germline V gene has CDR1 SGDLS and CDR2 YYNGEE. This CDR3 contains 14 residues. The CDR3 DNA is TGTGCCAGCGGGTCCCGGGGGAACTCCTACGAGCAGTACTTC. It is translated as CASGSRGNSYEQYF.

This sequence joins TRBV7-2 and TRBJ1-4, with 7 nucleotides matching TRBD1. Trimming removed 0 bases from V and 5 bases from J; junction bases left unmatched: 0. CDR1 is SGHTA and CDR2 is FQGNSA in the germline V gene. The CDR3 spans 14 residues. DNA for the CDR3: TGTGCCAGCAGCTTAGCACAGGGGAATGAAAAACTGTTTTTT. Its protein product is CASSLAQGNEKLFF.

The rearrangement joins TRBV7-8 to TRBJ1-4, with TRBD1 identical over 12 bases. The CDR3 totals 15 residues. Germline V CDR1 and CDR2: SGHVS, FQNEAQ. With 3 bases clipped from V and 7 bases from J, the junction kept 3 bases outside the gene matches. CDR3 nucleotides: TGTGCCAGCAGCTTGGGACAGGGGGCACTTGAAAAACTGTTTTTT. The encoded protein is CASSLGQGALEKLFF.

The genes are TRBV28 and TRBJ2-3, with D perhaps TRBD1 (5 bases). The CDR3 loop spans 17 amino acids. CDR1 is MDHEN, CDR2 SYDVKM, per germline. The ends were cut back, 7 bases at V and 2 bases at J, with 22 bases in the middle. The CDR3 loop is CASNEFRAFGDTDTQYF. The CDR3 nucleotides are TGTGCCAGCAACGAGTTCAGGGCGTTTGGTGACACAGATACGCAGTATTTT.

J is TRBJ2-3 and V is TRBV9; 8 bases align to TRBD2. This CDR3 spans 17 amino acids. V was clipped by 1 base and J by 8 bases; unmatched bases: 15. Germline V lookup: CDR1 SGDLS, CDR2 YYNGEE. The CDR3 DNA reads as TGTGCCAGCAGCGTAAATCTTTTCGCAGCGGGAGATGGTACGCAGTATTTT. It is translated as CASSVNLFAAGDGTQYF.

The J gene is TRBJ2-6, the V gene TRBV7-2; TRBD2 is a possible D gene (5 bases). This CDR3 is built from 15 residues. V lost 6 bases, J lost 4 bases, and 13 bases lay in between. Per germline, CDR1 SGHTA and CDR2 FQGNSA. The CDR3 here is CASRLGVLGANVLTF. CDR3 bases: TGTGCCAGCAGACTAGGTGTTCTAGGGGCCAACGTCCTGACTTTC.

This rearrangement joins TRBV7-2 to TRBJ1-5; 9 positions agree with TRBD1. V lost 3 bases, J lost 0 bases, and 6 bases stayed unmatched. CDR1 and CDR2 from the germline V gene are SGHTA and FQGNSA. The CDR3 spans 17 residues. In nucleotides, the CDR3 is TGTGCCAGCAGCTTTACGGGACAGGGAAATAGCAATCAGCCCCAGCATTTT. Translating gives CASSFTGQGNSNQPQHF.

This sequence joins TRBV28 and TRBJ2-6; D is undetermined. The ends were cut back, 11 bases at V and 4 bases at J, with 12 bases in the middle. Germline lookup yields CDR1 MDHEN and CDR2 SYDVKM. The length of the CDR3 is 13 residues. The CDR3 nucleotides read TGTGCCGGTCAGTCTTCGGGGGCCAACGTCCTGACTTTC. This translates into CAGQSSGANVLTF. The complete variable domain, with remaining parts taken from reference TRBV28 and TRBJ2-6, reads DVKVTQSSRYLVKRTGEKVFLECVQDMDHENMFWYRQDPGLGLRLIYFSYDVKMKEKGDIPEGYSVSREKKERFSLILESASTNQTSMYLCAGQSSGANVLTFGAGSRLTVL.

The V call is TRBV2, the J call TRBJ2-1; 8 positions match TRBD2. Germline V gene sequence: CDR1 SNHLY, CDR2 FYNNEI. The CDR3 has 13 residues. After removal of 8 bases from V and 3 bases from J, the junction contained 3 bases not matched to a gene. CDR3 residues: CASSAGGYNEQFF. The CDR3 nucleotides are TGTGCCAGCTCGGCGGGGGGCTACAATGAGCAGTTCTTC.